This T cell receptor (beta chain) was obtained from a study of PD-1 blockade in mismatch repair-deficient tumors. This table comes from immunoSEQ multiplex PCR, and its TCRdb copy is limited to in-frame clones, with some not included. The sample has about 68,000 clones, around four fifths seen once; the top ten hold roughly 6%. The germline V gene encodes CDR1 SQVTM and CDR2 ANQGSEA. Trimming removed 3 bases from V and 4 bases from J, with 15 bases in between. This CDR3 has 14 amino acids. This rearrangement joins TRBV29-1 to TRBJ1-2; tentatively, D is TRBD1 (6 bases). The sequence was obtained from an adult with mismatch repair-deficient cancer. The starting material was peripheral blood, obtained 2 weeks after starting pembrolizumab. CDR3 region: CSVDLGGRGYGYTF. Here the CDR3 DNA reads TGCAGCGTTGATCTTGGGGGGCGCGGCTATGGCTACACCTTC.